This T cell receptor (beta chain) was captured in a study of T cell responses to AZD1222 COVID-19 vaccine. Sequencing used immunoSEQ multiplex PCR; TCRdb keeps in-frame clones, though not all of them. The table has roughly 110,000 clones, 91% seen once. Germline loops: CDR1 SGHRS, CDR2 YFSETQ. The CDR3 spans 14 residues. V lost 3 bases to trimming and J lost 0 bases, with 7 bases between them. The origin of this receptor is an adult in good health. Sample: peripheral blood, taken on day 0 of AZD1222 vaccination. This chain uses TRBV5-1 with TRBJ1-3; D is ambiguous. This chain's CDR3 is CASSSSSSGNTIYF. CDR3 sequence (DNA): TGCGCCAGCAGCTCAAGCTCCTCTGGAAACACCATATATTTT.